The 7 T cell receptor beta chains below come from one sample, sequenced in a study of human CD8 memory T cell subsets. The TCR beta sequencing libraries came from UMI-labeled 5' RACE. With the 5' RACE reads reprocessed, TCRdb shows one record per CDR3 protein and no DNA. This sample's clone table lists fewer than 8,500 distinct CDR3 sequences. The material sequenced was CD8+ stem-like memory T cells (TSCM and TCM) sorted from PBMCs. This sample's subset: stem-like memory CD8 T cells (TSTEM), CCR7+ PD-1- TIGIT-. Every receptor here comes from a human donor in good health.

The chain has TRBV20-1 and TRBJ2-4; TCRdb's D gene call, TRBD2, goes unchecked for lack of DNA. CDR1 and CDR2 (germline): DFQATT, SNEGSKA (reference sequence). CDR3 length: 17 residues. The CDR3 region is CSARPSTIAGDMNIQYF.

The gene calls are TRBV5-1 and TRBJ2-2; TCRdb reports TRBD1, a call that lacks DNA to check it against. CDR1 and CDR2 from the germline V gene are SGHRS and YFSETQ. The length of the CDR3 is 18 residues. The CDR3 here is CASSTYRASAGTTGELFF.

V is TRBV6-1 and J is TRBJ2-7. This CDR3 contains 14 residues. Germline CDR1 is MNHNS and CDR2 is SASEGT. The CDR3 loop reads CASSDWNSPYEQYF.

The V gene is TRBV21-1, the J gene TRBJ1-1; absent DNA, TCRdb's TRBD1 call cannot be checked. TRBV21-1 is a listed pseudogene. The CDR3 has 13 amino acids. The chain's CDR3 is CASSKGDSTEAFF.

By frequency, this clonotype is medium-sized (0.01 to 0.1%). This chain uses TRBV7-9 with TRBJ2-1; TCRdb gives TRBD2 as the D gene, but with no DNA this cannot be confirmed. This CDR3 is 15 amino acids long. Germline assignment: CDR1 SEHNR and CDR2 FQNEAQ (reference sequence). This CDR3 is CASSLTLTSPQGQFF.

V and J are TRBV2 and TRBJ1-5. Looked up from germline, CDR1 is SNHLY and CDR2 is FYNNEI. The CDR3 spans 12 residues. The CDR3 region is CASLGEGQPQHF.

V is TRBV7-3 and J is TRBJ1-1; the TCRdb D gene call, TRBD1, has no DNA to confirm it. This CDR3 comprises 13 residues. The germline CDR1 and CDR2 sequences are SGHTA and FQGTGA. CDR3 sequence reads: CASSDDSNTEAFF.